This entry lists 11 T cell receptor beta chains sequenced from one sample in a study of shared clonotypes between healthy human individuals. Libraries were prepared by immunoSEQ multiplex PCR; TCRdb keeps only in-frame clonotypes and omits some of them. The table includes roughly 2.1 million clones, about 92% detected once. Naive CD8 cells were CD45RO-negative, positively selected for CCR7, excluding terminally differentiated effector memory CD45RA+ cells. Sample: naive CD8+ T cells from PBMCs. These receptors were obtained from a man aged 18 to 30 in good health. Some clones in this sample may be carry-over from other donors' samples.

This sequence joins TRBV28 and TRBJ1-2; the D is unclear. Between the trimmed V and J ends, which lost 7 bases and 4 bases, there was a span of 16 bases. This CDR3 region has 14 residues. Germline lookup yields CDR1 MDHEN and CDR2 SYDVKM. CDR3 bases: TGTGCCAGCACCTGGCGGCACAGACTCTATGGCTACACCTTC. It yields the protein CASTWRHRLYGYTF.

J is TRBJ2-1 and V is TRBV7-9, with TRBD2 identical over 7 bases. The CDR3 loop spans 17 amino acids. V gave up 2 bases and J gave up 4 bases; unmatched junction bases: 11. The germline CDR1 and CDR2 sequences are SEHNR and FQNEAQ (reference sequence). The CDR3 DNA reads as TGTGCCAGCAGCTTACGTTTTTCTAGCGGACAATACAATGAGCAGTTCTTC. Translation: CASSLRFSSGQYNEQFF.

This chain joins TRBV5-6 and TRBJ2-7; 9 bases align to TRBD1. Unmatched junction bases numbered 13, after V lost 4 bases and J lost 5 bases. The germline gives CDR1 SGHDT, CDR2 YYEEEE. The CDR3 covers 16 residues. This CDR3 reads CASSLLPGTGIHEQYF. Here the CDR3 DNA reads TGTGCCAGCAGCCTGTTGCCAGGGACAGGGATTCACGAGCAGTACTTC.

This chain joins TRBV10-3 and TRBJ2-6; TRBD1 is a possible D gene (5 bases). This CDR3 has 15 amino acids. Trimming shortened V by 3 bases and J by 2 bases, and 8 bases separated the two germline ends. Germline values: CDR1 ENHRY, CDR2 SYGVKD. The CDR3 bases are TGTGCCATCAGTGATGTAGGGGCTGGGGCCAACGTCCTGACTTTC. Protein sequence: CAISDVGAGANVLTF.

The rearrangement joins TRBV4-1 to TRBJ2-7, with D possibly being TRBD1 (5 bases). With 1 base removed from V and 2 bases from J, the gap between germline ends came to 12 bases. CDR3 size: 15 residues. Germline V CDR1 and CDR2: MGHRA, YSYEKL. CDR3 DNA: TGCGCCAGCAGCCAAGCGGACACGTACCCCTACGAGCAGTACTTC. As protein: CASSQADTYPYEQYF.

The rearrangement joins TRBV7-9 to TRBJ1-1; 10 nucleotides align to TRBD1. The CDR3 has 14 amino acids. The trim removed 5 bases at V and 4 bases at J, leaving 4 bases unmatched. Germline CDR1 reads SEHNR; CDR2 reads FQNEAQ (reference sequence). CDR3 in DNA: TGTGCCAGCAGCGATTGGACAGGGGGCACTGAAGCTTTCTTT. Its translation: CASSDWTGGTEAFF.

Remarks on this clone: The sample contains more than one DNA sequence encoding this CDR3. This chain connects TRBV27 to TRBJ2-2; D not certain. V was pared by 6 bases and J by 1 base, with 6 bases between. Per the germline V gene, CDR1 is MNHEY and CDR2 is SMNVEV (reference sequence). The CDR3 has 13 residues. The CDR3 loop reads CASSSGNTGELFF. CDR3 sequence (DNA): TGTGCCAGCAGCTCCGGGAACACCGGGGAGCTGTTTTTT.

The V and J genes are TRBV12-5 and TRBJ2-1; TRBD2 is a possible D gene (6 bases). This CDR3 has 16 residues. CDR1 is LGHNT, CDR2 FRNRAP, per germline. V lost 2 bases and J lost 0, with 11 bases in between. CDR3 in DNA: TGTGCTAGTGGTTTGTGGGAGGCCCCCTCCTACAATGAGCAGTTCTTC. Its translation is CASGLWEAPSYNEQFF. The whole variable domain, filled in from reference TRBV12-5 and TRBJ2-1, reads DARVTQTPRHKVTEMGQEVTMRCQPILGHNTVFWYRQTMMQGLELLAYFRNRAPLDDSGMPKDRFSAEMPDATLATLKIQPSEPRDSAVYFCASGLWEAPSYNEQFFGPGTRLTVL.

The chain combines TRBV28 with TRBJ1-4, with D maybe TRBD1 (5 bases). CDR1 and CDR2 (germline): MDHEN, SYDVKM. Trimming left V 6 bases short and J 3 bases short, with 14 bases between. This CDR3 contains 15 residues. DNA for the CDR3: TGTGCCAGCAGCGAACTCCAGGGAGCTAATGAAAAACTGTTTTTT. It codes for CASSELQGANEKLFF.

The chain couples TRBV7-9 to TRBJ2-7, with 8 bases matching TRBD2. This CDR3 is 14 amino acids long. Trimming removed 7 bases from V and 3 bases from J; junction bases left unmatched: 8. Looked up from germline, CDR1 is SEHNR and CDR2 is FQNEAQ (reference sequence). The CDR3 loop is CASIEGTRGYEQYF. The CDR3 DNA sequence: TGTGCCAGCATCGAGGGGACTAGAGGCTACGAGCAGTACTTC.

The chain links TRBV6-5 to TRBJ1-4; D remains ambiguous. V was trimmed by 2 bases and J by 8 bases, leaving 9 bases between them. The CDR3 is made up of 13 amino acids. Germline V gene sequence: CDR1 MNHEY, CDR2 SVGAGI. CDR3 loop: CASSYAPTEKLFF. The DNA of the CDR3 is TGTGCCAGCAGTTACGCGCCAACCGAAAAACTGTTTTTT.